Listed below are T cell receptor beta chains from one sample, sequenced in a study of blood T cell repertoires in COVID-19. This table comes from immunoSEQ multiplex PCR, and its TCRdb copy is limited to in-frame clones, with some not included. The top ten clones hold roughly 9.4% of a sample with over 350,000 clones, approximately 87% of them seen once. The sequencing sample was made of PBMCs or T cells enriched from blood (not recorded which). The receptor source for this set is a woman in her fifties or sixties who had recovered from COVID-19. CDR3s include the opening cysteine and the closing phenylalanine or tryptophan. The D gene is left open where the match is weak. A row's size may be missing; if present it is once, few, many or a size class.

clone_size: once
d_call: -
v_call: TRBV7-2
j_call: TRBJ1-1
cdr3_aa: CASSGRQSMNTEAFF
cdr3_nt: TGTGCCAGCAGCGGAAGACAGTCCATGAACACTGAAGCTTTCTTT

clone_size: -
d_call: -
v_call: TRBV19
j_call: TRBJ2-7
cdr3_aa: CASSIDSGMGEQYF
cdr3_nt: TGTGCCAGTAGTATAGACTCAGGGATGGGCGAGCAGTACTTC

clone_size: -
d_call: TRBD1
v_call: TRBV9
j_call: TRBJ1-2
cdr3_aa: CASSVASGGQGLNYGYTF
cdr3_nt: TGTGCCAGCAGCGTAGCGTCAGGAGGACAGGGCTTAAACTATGGCTACACCTTC

clone_size: few
d_call: TRBD1
v_call: TRBV7-9
j_call: TRBJ1-2
cdr3_aa: CASSSTGTGARYGYTF
cdr3_nt: TGTGCCAGCAGCTCCACCGGGACAGGGGCTCGGTATGGCTACACCTTC

clone_size: -
d_call: TRBD2
v_call: TRBV5-6
j_call: TRBJ2-3
cdr3_aa: CASSLTSGFLTDTQYF
cdr3_nt: TGTGCCAGCAGCTTGACTAGCGGATTCCTCACAGATACGCAGTATTTT

clone_size: -
d_call: TRBD2
v_call: TRBV6-1
j_call: TRBJ2-5
cdr3_aa: CASSEGGGPQYF
cdr3_nt: TGTGCCAGCAGTGAGGGGGGGGGTCCCCAGTACTTC

clone_size: -
d_call: -
v_call: TRBV5-6
j_call: TRBJ2-7
cdr3_aa: CASSKGALNSYEQYF
cdr3_nt: TGTGCCAGCAGCAAAGGAGCTCTAAACTCCTACGAGCAGTACTTC

clone_size: -
d_call: -
v_call: TRBV3-1/TRBV3-2
j_call: TRBJ2-2
cdr3_aa: CASSQADRILGTGELFF
cdr3_nt: TGTGCCAGCAGCCAAGCCGACAGGATCCTGGGCACCGGGGAGCTGTTTTTT

clone_size: few
d_call: -
v_call: TRBV10-2
j_call: TRBJ1-5
cdr3_aa: CASGFGGSDQPQHF
cdr3_nt: TGCGCCAGCGGGTTCGGGGGGTCTGATCAGCCCCAGCATTTT

clone_size: few
d_call: -
v_call: TRBV10-3
j_call: TRBJ2-5
cdr3_aa: CAISESTLETQYF
cdr3_nt: TGTGCCATCAGTGAGTCGACTCTGGAGACCCAGTACTTC

clone_size: -
d_call: -
v_call: TRBV5-1
j_call: TRBJ2-3
cdr3_aa: CASSPRTGADTQYF
cdr3_nt: TGCGCCAGCAGCCCAAGGACTGGGGCAGATACGCAGTATTTT

clone_size: -
d_call: TRBD1
v_call: TRBV18
j_call: TRBJ1-2
cdr3_aa: CASSPQGGANYGYTF
cdr3_nt: TGTGCCAGCTCACCCCAGGGGGGAGCTAACTATGGCTACACCTTC